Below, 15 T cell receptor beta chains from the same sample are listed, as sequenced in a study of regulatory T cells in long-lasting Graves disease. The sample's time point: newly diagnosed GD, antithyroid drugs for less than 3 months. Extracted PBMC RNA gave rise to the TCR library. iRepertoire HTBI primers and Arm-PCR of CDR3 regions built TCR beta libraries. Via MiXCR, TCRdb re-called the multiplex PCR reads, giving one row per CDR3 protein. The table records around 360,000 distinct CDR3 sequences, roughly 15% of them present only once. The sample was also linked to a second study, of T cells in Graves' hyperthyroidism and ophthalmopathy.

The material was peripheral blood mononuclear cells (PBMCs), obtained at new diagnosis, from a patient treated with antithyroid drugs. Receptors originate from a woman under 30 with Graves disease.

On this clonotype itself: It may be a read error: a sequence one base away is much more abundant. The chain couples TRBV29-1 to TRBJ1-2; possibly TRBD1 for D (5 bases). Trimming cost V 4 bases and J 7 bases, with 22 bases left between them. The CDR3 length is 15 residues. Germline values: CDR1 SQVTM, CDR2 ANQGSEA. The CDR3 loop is CSVGRWTPPGSGYTF. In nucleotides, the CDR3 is TGCAGCGTTGGCCGGTGGACACCCCCAGGAAGTGGCTACACCTTC.

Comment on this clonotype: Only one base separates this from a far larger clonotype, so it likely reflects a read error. The CDR3 DNA is TGTGCCAGTTCTAGCGGTGCCGACGAGCAGTACTTC. Translation gives CASSSGADEQYF. This sequence joins TRBV2 and TRBJ2-5, with TRBD2 matching 7 bases. The J call may not be correct, given that the DNA end is closer to TRBJ2-7. The germline gives CDR1 SNHLY, CDR2 FYNNEI. There are 12 residues in the CDR3.

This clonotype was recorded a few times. The CDR3 region is CASSHLGTAGLGNTIYF. The CDR3 nucleotides are TGTGCCAGCAGCCACCTAGGGACGGCCGGTCTTGGAAACACCATATATTTT. The gene calls are TRBV3-1 and TRBJ1-3; TRBD1 might be the D (5 bases). Germline V CDR1 and CDR2: LGHDT, YNNKEL (reference sequence). The CDR3 is 17 residues long. V lost 3 bases to trimming and J lost 3 bases, with 18 bases between them.

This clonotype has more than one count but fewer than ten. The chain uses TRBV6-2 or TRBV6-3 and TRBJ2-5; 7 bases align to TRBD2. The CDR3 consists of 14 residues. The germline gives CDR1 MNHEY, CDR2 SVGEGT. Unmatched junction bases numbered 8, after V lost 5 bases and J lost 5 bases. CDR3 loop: CASSGGGGEETQYF. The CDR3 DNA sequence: TGTGCCAGCAGTGGGGGGGGAGGTGAGGAGACCCAGTACTTC.

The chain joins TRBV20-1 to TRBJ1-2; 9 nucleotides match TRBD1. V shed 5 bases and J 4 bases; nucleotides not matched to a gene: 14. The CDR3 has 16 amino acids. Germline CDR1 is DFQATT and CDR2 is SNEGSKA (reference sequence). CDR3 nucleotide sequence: TGCAGTGCTCGTCACCGACAGGGGGTATCTAGCTATGGCTACACCTTC. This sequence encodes CSARHRQGVSSYGYTF.

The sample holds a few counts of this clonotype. CDR3 residues: CASIPGQEFSYEQYF. The CDR3 DNA is TGTGCCAGCATACCGGGACAGGAGTTCTCCTACGAGCAGTACTTC. J is TRBJ2-7 and V is TRBV28; 8 nucleotides align to TRBD1. Trimming cost V 7 bases and J 0 bases; bases outside gene matches: 8. Germline-derived CDR1 and CDR2 are MDHEN and SYDVKM. There are 15 residues in the CDR3.

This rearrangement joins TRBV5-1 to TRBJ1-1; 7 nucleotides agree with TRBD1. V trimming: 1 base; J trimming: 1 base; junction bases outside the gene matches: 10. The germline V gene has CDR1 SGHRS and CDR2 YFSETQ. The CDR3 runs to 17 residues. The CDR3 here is CASSLNRGAGGNTEAFF. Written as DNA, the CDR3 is TGCGCCAGCAGCTTGAACAGGGGCGCTGGTGGGAACACTGAAGCTTTCTTT.

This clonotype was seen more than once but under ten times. DNA for the CDR3: TGCGCCAGCAGCTTTGGACCAAGCTCGGCCGAGCAGTACTTC. Its translation is CASSFGPSSAEQYF. This rearrangement joins TRBV5-1 to TRBJ2-7, with D unresolved. The CDR3 totals 14 residues. Deletions cut 2 bases from V and 6 bases from J, with 15 bases between. Germline V lookup: CDR1 SGHRS, CDR2 YFSETQ.

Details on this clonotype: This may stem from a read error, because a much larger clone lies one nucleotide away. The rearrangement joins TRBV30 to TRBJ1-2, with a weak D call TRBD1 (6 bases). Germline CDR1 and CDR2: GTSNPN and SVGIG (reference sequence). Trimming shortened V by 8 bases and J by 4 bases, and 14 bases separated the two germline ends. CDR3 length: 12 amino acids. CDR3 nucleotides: TGTGCCCCTGGCAGGGGCGGCTATGGCTACACCTTC. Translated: CAPGRGGYGYTF.

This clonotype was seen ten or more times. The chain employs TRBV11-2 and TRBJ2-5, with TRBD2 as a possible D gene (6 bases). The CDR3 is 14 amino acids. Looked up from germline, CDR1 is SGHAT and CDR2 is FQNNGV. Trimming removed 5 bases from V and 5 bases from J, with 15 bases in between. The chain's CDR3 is CASSRQGLGETQYF. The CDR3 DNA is TGTGCCAGCAGCCGCCAGGGACTTGGGGAGACCCAGTACTTC.

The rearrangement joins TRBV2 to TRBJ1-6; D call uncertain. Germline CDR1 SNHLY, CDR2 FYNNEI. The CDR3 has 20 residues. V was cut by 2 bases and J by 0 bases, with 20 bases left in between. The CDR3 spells CASSERETVGSISYNSPLHF. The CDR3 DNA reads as TGTGCCAGCAGTGAACGGGAAACAGTGGGAAGTATCTCCTATAATTCACCCCTCCACTTT.

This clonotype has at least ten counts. CDR3 bases: TGTGCCAGCAGTTTATCCCTCGGCGGCTACGAGCAGTACTTC. It codes for CASSLSLGGYEQYF. This chain connects TRBV28 to TRBJ2-7, with unresolved D. This CDR3 spans 14 amino acids. Germline V gene data show CDR1 as MDHEN and CDR2 as SYDVKM. The V end was cut by 1 base, the J end by 3 bases, with 10 bases between.

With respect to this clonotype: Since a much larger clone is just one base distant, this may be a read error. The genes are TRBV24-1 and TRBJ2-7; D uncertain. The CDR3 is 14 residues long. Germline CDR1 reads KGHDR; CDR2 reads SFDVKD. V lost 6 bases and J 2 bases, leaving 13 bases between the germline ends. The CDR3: CATSPNGLPYEQYF. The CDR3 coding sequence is TGTGCCACCAGTCCCAATGGGTTACCCTACGAGCAGTACTTC.

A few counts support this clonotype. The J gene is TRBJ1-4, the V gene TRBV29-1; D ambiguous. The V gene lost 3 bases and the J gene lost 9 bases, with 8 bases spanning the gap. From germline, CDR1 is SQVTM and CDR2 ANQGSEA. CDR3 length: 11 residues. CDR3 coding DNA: TGCAGCGTTGATAGTGGGAAAAAACTGTTTTTT. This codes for CSVDSGKKLFF.

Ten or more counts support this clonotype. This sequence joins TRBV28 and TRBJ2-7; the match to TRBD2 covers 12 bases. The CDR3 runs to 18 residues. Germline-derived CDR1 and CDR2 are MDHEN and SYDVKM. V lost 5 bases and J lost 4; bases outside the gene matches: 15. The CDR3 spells CASSPPRSTSGRRYEQYF. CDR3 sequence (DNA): TGTGCCAGCAGTCCTCCCCGCTCGACTAGCGGGAGAAGGTACGAGCAGTACTTC.